This TCR beta chain appears in the sequencing data of a study of a mutant IDH1 vaccine in newly diagnosed glioma. Study in general: Eight vaccine injections were given to patients in weeks 1, 3, 5, 7, 11, 15, 19 and 23. Vaccination was launched 4-6 weeks after radiotherapy alone, or with temozolomide cycles. Treated patients showed a male proportion of approximately 62%, a female proportion of roughly 38%, and a mean age of about 44 years. Most patients had radiochemotherapy with temozolomide before enrollment; others had one alone.

Concerning this clone: Its antigen is unidentified.

V lost 4 bases to trimming and J lost 3 bases, with 9 bases between them. The CDR3 is made up of 13 amino acids. Germline CDR1 is SGHVS and CDR2 is FQNEAQ. Time point described: week 23, last vaccination. The study gave 300 ug of mutant IDH1 20-mer peptide per vaccine dose, with topical imiquimod. Clones were read by immunoSEQ multiplex PCR, and TCRdb kept only the in-frame ones, dropping some. This sample has roughly 30,000 clones, with approximately 88% found just once. This TCR was recovered from a middle-aged man with glioma. This sequence joins TRBV7-8 and TRBJ1-1; perhaps TRBD1 as D (6 bases). The sequencing here drew on PBMCs, taken from a glioma patient whose treatment included an IDH1 peptide vaccine. The DNA of the CDR3 is TGTGCCAGCAGCTATCAGGGGTACACTGAAGCTTTCTTT. Residues: CASSYQGYTEAFF.